The rows below give T cell receptor beta chains drawn from one sample of a study of T cell repertoires in cytomegalovirus infection. TCRdb recomputed calls from the reads with MiXCR, one row per CDR3 protein. The table lists some 400,000 distinct CDR3 sequences, 15% to 20% of them singletons. Material: PBMCs. All receptors come from a human donor in good health (CMV status not recorded). Some clones in this sample may be carry-over from other donors' samples. CDR3s include the opening cysteine and the closing phenylalanine or tryptophan. A D gene is named only where the DNA matches it firmly. Only some rows state a clone size, as once, few, many or a class for expanded clones.

J gene | V gene | D gene | clone size | CDR3 DNA | CDR3 protein
TRBJ2-1 | TRBV7-8 | - | many | TGTGCCAGCAGCACCGAGCAAGGGGTTATTTACAATGAGCAGTTCTTC | CASSTEQGVIYNEQFF
TRBJ2-3 | TRBV6-2/TRBV6-3 | - | few | TGTGCCAGCAGACGACAGGCCGGCACAGATACGCAGTATTTT | CASRRQAGTDTQYF
TRBJ2-5 | TRBV5-4 | - | few | TGTGCCAGCAGCTTGGCGACTATAGAAGAGACCCAGTACTTC | CASSLATIEETQYF
TRBJ2-5 | TRBV7-9 | - | many | TGTGCCAGCAGCTTAGGGGCGGGAGAGACCCAGTACTTC | CASSLGAGETQYF
TRBJ1-3 | TRBV7-2 | - | many | TGTGCCAGCAGCTTAGTAGGAAACACCATATATTTT | CASSLVGNTIYF
TRBJ2-5 | TRBV7-2 | - | many | TGTGCCAGCGGGGGGGGCGTGGGAGAGACCCAGTACTTC | CASGGGVGETQYF
TRBJ2-1 | TRBV9 | - | - | TGTGCCAGCAGCGTAGCTCCGGGAACCTACAATGAGCAGTTCTTC | CASSVAPGTYNEQFF
TRBJ1-2 | TRBV9 | - | few | TGTGCCAGCAGCGTAGGTCCAGGGGTCGTCTATGGCTACACCTTC | CASSVGPGVVYGYTF
TRBJ1-2 | TRBV5-6 | TRBD1 | - | TGTGCCAGCAGCCTTGACAGGGAGTTTGTCTACTATGGCTACACCTTC | CASSLDREFVYYGYTF
TRBJ2-4 | TRBV29-1 | - | - | TGCAGCGTTTCGGGAGCCAAAAACATTCAGTACTTC | CSVSGAKNIQYF
TRBJ2-7 | TRBV2 | - | - | TGTGCCAGCAGCACATCCAACTTATTAGGATACGAGCAGTACTTC | CASSTSNLLGYEQYF
TRBJ1-1 | TRBV5-4 | TRBD1 | few | TGTGCCAGCAGCTTGAGGACAGGATCGAACACTGAAGCTTTCTTT | CASSLRTGSNTEAFF
TRBJ2-5 | TRBV20-1 | TRBD2 | - | TGCAGTGCTAGAGATGGGCTAGCGGGAGATGGAGAGACCCAGTACTTC | CSARDGLAGDGETQYF
TRBJ2-3 | TRBV7-2 | TRBD2 | many | TGTGCCAGCAGCTTAGCGGGAGCGGGGACGGGAGATACGCAGTATTTT | CASSLAGAGTGDTQYF
TRBJ2-7 | TRBV2 | TRBD2 | - | TGTGCCAGCAGTGATGAAGGTGGACTAGACGAGCAGTACTTC | CASSDEGGLDEQYF
TRBJ2-2 | TRBV7-2 | - | - | TGTGCCAGCAGCCCATCGGACGAAAGGGAGCTGTTTTTT | CASSPSDERELFF
TRBJ2-7 | TRBV27 | - | few | TGTGCCAGCAGTTTCGTAGGGGACGCCTACGAGCAGTACTTC | CASSFVGDAYEQYF
TRBJ2-3 | TRBV7-8 | - | many | TGTGCCAGCAGCTTGACAGGTTTCACAGATACGCAGTATTTT | CASSLTGFTDTQYF
TRBJ1-5 | TRBV12-3/TRBV12-4 | - | few | TGTGCCAGCAGTTTATACGAGGCTGAGCCCCAGCATTTT | CASSLYEAEPQHF
TRBJ2-5 | TRBV7-2 | TRBD1 | many | TGTGCCAGCAGCTTAGAGGGTAGAGGGGGCACAGAGACCCAGTACTTC | CASSLEGRGGTETQYF
TRBJ1-1 | TRBV19 | TRBD1 | - | TGTGCCAGTAGTTCCCATCCTGGACAGGGGAGCACTGAAGCTTTCTTT | CASSSHPGQGSTEAFF
TRBJ1-5 | TRBV7-2 | TRBD1 | many | TGTGCCAGCAGCTCCCCGGGACAGGGGATTCATCAGCCCCAGCATTTT | CASSSPGQGIHQPQHF
TRBJ2-1 | TRBV7-9 | - | few | TGTGCCAGCAGCTACTACAGGGCGGACGAGCAGTTCTTC | CASSYYRADEQFF
TRBJ1-5 | TRBV7-2 | - | many | TGTGCCAGCAGCGCGAGCAGGGGTGGTCAGCCCCAGCATTTT | CASSASRGGQPQHF
TRBJ1-2 | TRBV27 | - | - | TGTGCCAGCAGTCCTCGGGGGGACATAAGAAGCTATGGCTACACCTTC | CASSPRGDIRSYGYTF
TRBJ1-2 | TRBV7-6 | - | few | TGTGCCAGCAGCCCCACCGGGACCTCCTATGGCTACACCTTC | CASSPTGTSYGYTF
TRBJ1-5 | TRBV4-3 | - | few | TGCGCCAGCAGCCGAGAAAGGGGCAGCCCCAATCAGCCCCAGCATTTT | CASSRERGSPNQPQHF
TRBJ1-5 | TRBV7-2 | TRBD1 | many | TGTGCCAGCAGCCCGACAGGGACAAGTCAGCCCCAGCATTTT | CASSPTGTSQPQHF
TRBJ2-1 | TRBV24-1 | - | few | TGTGCCACCGGAGACAATGAGCAGTTCTTC | CATGDNEQFF
TRBJ2-3 | TRBV7-9 | TRBD2 | many | TGTGCCAGCAGCTCTTGGTCGGAGGGGACTAGAGGTTCAGATACGCAGTATTTT | CASSSWSEGTRGSDTQYF
TRBJ2-1 | TRBV5-6 | - | - | TGTGCCAGCAGCCCCTTAACAGGGCGATATGAGGATGAGCAGTTCTTC | CASSPLTGRYEDEQFF
TRBJ1-1 | TRBV7-2 | - | many | TGTGCCAGCAGATCCATGAACACTGAAGCTTTCTTT | CASRSMNTEAFF
TRBJ2-3 | TRBV7-1 | - | few | TGTGCCAGCAGCCCCCCTCTTGGGGGGGCCTCCACAGATACGCAGTATTTT | CASSPPLGGASTDTQYF
TRBJ1-2 | TRBV11-2 | - | many | TGTGCCAGCACCCTCTCGGACGGAAAGGGCTATGGCTACACCTTC | CASTLSDGKGYGYTF
TRBJ1-2 | TRBV7-8 | - | many | TGTGCCAGCAGCTTGGACCGGGAGGGCTATGGCTACACCTTC | CASSLDREGYGYTF
TRBJ2-3 | TRBV27 | - | - | TGTGCCAGCAGTTCATCCCGGGGGGCTTTCACAGATACGCAGTATTTT | CASSSSRGAFTDTQYF
TRBJ1-5 | TRBV19 | - | - | TGTGCCAGTAGTGCTCTGGAGGTTAGCAATCAGCCCCAGCATTTT | CASSALEVSNQPQHF
TRBJ2-7 | TRBV28 | - | - | TGTGCCAGCAGCTTTACAGACAGGCCCAAGCAGTGCTTC | CASSFTDRPKQCF
TRBJ2-3 | TRBV5-5 | - | many | TGTGCCAGCATGCTAGGGGGGACTAGCACAGATACGCAGTATTTT | CASMLGGTSTDTQYF
TRBJ2-7 | TRBV5-1 | - | - | TGCGCCAGCAGTCCGGACGTATACAGGACCAACGAGCAGTACTTC | CASSPDVYRTNEQYF
TRBJ2-1 | TRBV7-6 | - | few | TGTGCCAGCAGCTCCTACCAAGGGAATGAGCAGTTCTTC | CASSSYQGNEQFF
TRBJ1-3 | TRBV2 | - | - | TGTGCCAGCACTGGGGAATCAGGAAACACCATATATTTT | CASTGESGNTIYF
TRBJ2-5 | TRBV10-2 | - | - | TGCGCCAGCACTGGGCAGGGAATAGAGACCCAGTACTTC | CASTGQGIETQYF
TRBJ2-7 | TRBV7-2 | - | many | TGTGCCAGCAACCGGGACGGCTACGAGCAGTACTTC | CASNRDGYEQYF
TRBJ2-7 | TRBV6-1 | TRBD1 | many | TGTGCCAGCAGTGCGGGGGACAGGGTTTACGAGCAGTACTTC | CASSAGDRVYEQYF
TRBJ2-2 | TRBV29-1 | TRBD2 | - | TGCAGCGTTGAGAAATCTAGCGGGGGGGCGGTCACCGGGGAGCTGTTTTTT | CSVEKSSGGAVTGELFF
TRBJ1-2 | TRBV2 | - | - | TGTGCCAGCAGTCGCCTTGGAGGGGGAGGTAACTATGGCTACACCTTC | CASSRLGGGGNYGYTF
TRBJ2-1 | TRBV7-6 | - | many | TGTGCCAGCAGCTTAGCGCCTCTAGGGCCCTACAATGAGCAGTTCTTC | CASSLAPLGPYNEQFF
TRBJ2-4 | TRBV10-3 | TRBD2 | - | TGTGCCATCAGTGAGTCGAGGACTAGCGGAGACCTAGCCAAAAACATTCAGTACTTC | CAISESRTSGDLAKNIQYF
TRBJ2-1 | TRBV20-1 | TRBD2 | few | TGCAGTGCTAGCGGTAGCGGGAGGACCTACAATGAGCAGTTCTTC | CSASGSGRTYNEQFF
TRBJ1-1 | TRBV20-1 | - | - | TGCAGTGCTGGCTGGGGAGTCACTGAAGCTTTCTTT | CSAGWGVTEAFF
TRBJ1-3 | TRBV4-1 | - | - | TGCGCCAGCAGCCAAGGTGCAATTTTTGGAAACACCATATATTTT | CASSQGAIFGNTIYF
TRBJ2-4 | TRBV15 | - | many | TGTGCCACCAGCAGAGGGATCGGCGAGGTCTCGGTTCAGTACTTC | CATSRGIGEVSVQYF